This T cell receptor beta chain was documented in a study of patients and donors after allogeneic stem cell transplantation. Via MiXCR, TCRdb re-called the RT-PCR reads, giving one row per CDR3 protein. This sample has about 410,000 distinct CDR3 sequences, with 16% found just once. The junction had 8 bases not matched to a gene; V was cut back by 3 bases and J by 4 bases. CDR1 is SGHAT, CDR2 FQNNGV, per germline. This CDR3 region has 15 residues. The sequenced sample consisted of blood, either unsorted or a sorted T cell fraction (not recorded which). The clonotype was recovered from a human donor who was either an allogeneic HSCT recipient or a stem cell or donor lymphocyte infusion donor (not recorded which). It is not recorded whose cells these are; they may come from a transplant donor. V usage is TRBV11-2 and J usage is TRBJ2-5, with 7 bases fitting TRBD2. CDR3 sequence reads: CASSFRTRDRETQYF. The CDR3 nucleotides are TGTGCCAGCAGCTTCCGGACTAGGGATAGAGAGACCCAGTACTTC.